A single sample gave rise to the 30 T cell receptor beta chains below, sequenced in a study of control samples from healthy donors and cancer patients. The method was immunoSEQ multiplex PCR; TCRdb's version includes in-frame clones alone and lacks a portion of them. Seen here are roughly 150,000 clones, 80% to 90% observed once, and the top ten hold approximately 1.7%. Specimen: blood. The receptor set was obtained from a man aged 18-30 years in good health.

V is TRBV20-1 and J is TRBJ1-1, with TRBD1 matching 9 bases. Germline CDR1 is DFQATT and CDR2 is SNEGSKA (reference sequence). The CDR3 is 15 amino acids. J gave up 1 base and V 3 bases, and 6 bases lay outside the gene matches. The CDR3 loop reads CSASGRTGANTEAFF. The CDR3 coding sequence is TGCAGTGCTAGTGGCCGGACAGGGGCGAACACTGAAGCTTTCTTT.

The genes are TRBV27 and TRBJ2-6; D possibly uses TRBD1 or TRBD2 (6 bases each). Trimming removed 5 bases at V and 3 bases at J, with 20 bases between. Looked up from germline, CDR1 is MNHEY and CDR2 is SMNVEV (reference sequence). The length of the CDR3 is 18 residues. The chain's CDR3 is CASSTRGSLTSGANVLTF. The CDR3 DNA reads TGTGCCAGCAGTACAAGGGGGTCCCTGACTAGTGGGGCCAACGTCCTGACTTTC.

The CDR3 coding sequence is TGTGCCAGCAGCGTAGATGGGACCGGGGAGCTGTTTTTT. Its protein is CASSVDGTGELFF. The V call is TRBV9, the J call TRBJ2-2; D uncertain. This CDR3 is 13 amino acids long. Germline V gene lookup returns CDR1 SGDLS and CDR2 YYNGEE. V was clipped by 0 bases and J by 5 bases, with 5 bases between them.

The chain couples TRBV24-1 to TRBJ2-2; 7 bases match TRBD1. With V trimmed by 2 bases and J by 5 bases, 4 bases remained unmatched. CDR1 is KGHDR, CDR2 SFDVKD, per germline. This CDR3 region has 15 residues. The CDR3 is CATSDSRGRTGELFF. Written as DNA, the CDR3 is TGTGCCACCAGTGATTCGAGGGGGCGGACCGGGGAGCTGTTTTTT.

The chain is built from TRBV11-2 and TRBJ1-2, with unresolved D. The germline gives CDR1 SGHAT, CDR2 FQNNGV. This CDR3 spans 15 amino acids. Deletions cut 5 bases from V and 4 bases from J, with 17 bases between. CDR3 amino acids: CASSHVRAGTYGYTF. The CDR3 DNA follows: TGTGCCAGCAGCCATGTCCGGGCGGGCACCTATGGCTACACCTTC.

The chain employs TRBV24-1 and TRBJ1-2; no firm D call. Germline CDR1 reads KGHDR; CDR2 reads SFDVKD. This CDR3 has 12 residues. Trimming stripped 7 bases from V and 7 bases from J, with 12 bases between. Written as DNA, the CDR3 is TGTGCCACCAGCCGGGGTCCGGCTGGCTACACCTTC. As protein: CATSRGPAGYTF.

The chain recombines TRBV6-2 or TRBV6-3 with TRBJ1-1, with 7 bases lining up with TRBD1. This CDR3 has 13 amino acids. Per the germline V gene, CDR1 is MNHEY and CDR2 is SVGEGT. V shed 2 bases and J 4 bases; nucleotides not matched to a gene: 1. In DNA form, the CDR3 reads TGTGCCAGCAGTTACCCAGGGGGCACTGAAGCTTTCTTT. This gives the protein CASSYPGGTEAFF.

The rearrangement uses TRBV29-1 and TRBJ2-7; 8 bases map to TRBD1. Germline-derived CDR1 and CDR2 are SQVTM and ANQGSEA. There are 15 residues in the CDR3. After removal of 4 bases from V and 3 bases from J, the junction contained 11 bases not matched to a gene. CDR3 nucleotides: TGCAGCGTTGCCCCGGACAGGGTGGTAGACTACGAGCAGTACTTC. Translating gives CSVAPDRVVDYEQYF.

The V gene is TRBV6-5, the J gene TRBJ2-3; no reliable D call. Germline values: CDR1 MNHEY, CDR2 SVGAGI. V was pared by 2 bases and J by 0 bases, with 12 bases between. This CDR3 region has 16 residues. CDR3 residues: CASSYSRATSTDTQYF. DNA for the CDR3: TGTGCCAGCAGTTACAGCCGGGCTACTAGCACAGATACGCAGTATTTT.

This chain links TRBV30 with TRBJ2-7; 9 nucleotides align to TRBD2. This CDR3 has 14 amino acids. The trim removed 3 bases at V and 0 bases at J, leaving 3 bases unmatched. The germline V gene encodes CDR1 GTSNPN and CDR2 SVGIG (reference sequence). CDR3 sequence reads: CAWRRGGFSYEQYF. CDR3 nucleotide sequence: TGTGCCTGGAGGCGGGGGGGATTCTCCTACGAGCAGTACTTC.

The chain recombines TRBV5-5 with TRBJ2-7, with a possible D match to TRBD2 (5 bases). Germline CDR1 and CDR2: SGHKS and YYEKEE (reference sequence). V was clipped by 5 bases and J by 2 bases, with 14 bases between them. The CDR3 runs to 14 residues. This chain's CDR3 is CASSQRQPTYEQYF. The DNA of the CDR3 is TGTGCCAGCAGTCAGCGGCAGCCGACCTACGAGCAGTACTTC.

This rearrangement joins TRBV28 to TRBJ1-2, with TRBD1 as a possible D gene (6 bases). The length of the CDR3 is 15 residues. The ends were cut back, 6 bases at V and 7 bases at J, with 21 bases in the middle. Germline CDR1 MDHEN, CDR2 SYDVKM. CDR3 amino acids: CASSQPPTGFFGYTF. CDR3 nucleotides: TGTGCCAGCAGCCAACCCCCCACAGGGTTTTTTGGCTACACCTTC.

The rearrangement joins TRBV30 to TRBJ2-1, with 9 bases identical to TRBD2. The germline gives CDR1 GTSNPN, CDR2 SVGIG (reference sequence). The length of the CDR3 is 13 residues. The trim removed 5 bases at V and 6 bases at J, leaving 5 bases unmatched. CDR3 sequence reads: CAWGGGGPNEQFF. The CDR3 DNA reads TGTGCCTGGGGCGGGGGGGGTCCCAATGAGCAGTTCTTC. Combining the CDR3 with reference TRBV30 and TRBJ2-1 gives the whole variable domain SQTIHQWPATLVQPVGSPLSLECTVEGTSNPNLYWYRQAAGRGLQLLFYSVGIGQISSEVPQNLSASRPQDRQFILSSKKLLLSDSGFYLCAWGGGGPNEQFFGPGTRLTVL.

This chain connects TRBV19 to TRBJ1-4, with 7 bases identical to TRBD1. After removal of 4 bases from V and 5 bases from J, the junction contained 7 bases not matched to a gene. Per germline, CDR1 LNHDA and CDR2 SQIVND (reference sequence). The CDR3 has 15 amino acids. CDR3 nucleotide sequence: TGTGCCAGTAGTACCCTGACAGGGAGGAATGAAAAACTGTTTTTT. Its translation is CASSTLTGRNEKLFF.

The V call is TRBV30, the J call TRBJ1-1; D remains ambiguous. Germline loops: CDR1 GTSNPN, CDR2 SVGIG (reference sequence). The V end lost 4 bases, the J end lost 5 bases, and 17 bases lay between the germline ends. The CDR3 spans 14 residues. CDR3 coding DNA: TGTGCCTGGATTCGAAACGAACTTCGAACTGAAGCTTTCTTT. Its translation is CAWIRNELRTEAFF. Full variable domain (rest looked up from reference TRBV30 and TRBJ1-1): SQTIHQWPATLVQPVGSPLSLECTVEGTSNPNLYWYRQAAGRGLQLLFYSVGIGQISSEVPQNLSASRPQDRQFILSSKKLLLSDSGFYLCAWIRNELRTEAFFGQGTRLTVV.

CDR3 loop: CASSGQGHPYNSPLHF. CDR3 DNA sequence: TGCGCCAGCAGCGGACAGGGGCACCCCTATAATTCACCCCTCCACTTT. This chain connects TRBV4-3 to TRBJ1-6, with 9 positions matching TRBD1. The trim removed 5 bases at V and 2 bases at J, leaving 4 bases unmatched. Germline loops: CDR1 LGHNA, CDR2 YSLEER. The CDR3 sequence is 16 residues long.

In DNA form, the CDR3 reads TGTGCCAGCAGTCCCGGGGGAAACGAGCAGTACTTC. It encodes CASSPGGNEQYF. This chain joins TRBV11-3 and TRBJ2-7; D is perhaps TRBD2 (6 bases). V dropped 6 bases and J dropped 5 bases, with 11 bases sitting between them. CDR3 length: 12 amino acids. Germline V gene data show CDR1 as SGHNT and CDR2 as YENEEA.

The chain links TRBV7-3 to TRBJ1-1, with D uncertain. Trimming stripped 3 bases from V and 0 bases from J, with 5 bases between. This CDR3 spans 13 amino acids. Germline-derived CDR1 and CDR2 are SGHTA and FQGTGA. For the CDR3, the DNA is TGTGCCAGCAGCTTCAGCGTGAACACTGAAGCTTTCTTT. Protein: CASSFSVNTEAFF. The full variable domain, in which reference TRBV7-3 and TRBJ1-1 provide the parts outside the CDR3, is GAGVSQTPSNKVTEKGKYVELRCDPISGHTALYWYRQSLGQGPEFLIYFQGTGAADDSGLPNDRFFAVRPEGSVSTLKIQRTERGDSAVYLCASSFSVNTEAFFGQGTRLTVV.

The CDR3 is CASSLEISGGEHTQYF. The CDR3 DNA sequence: TGTGCCAGCAGCTTAGAGATTAGCGGGGGGGAACATACGCAGTATTTT. The chain recombines TRBV7-6 with TRBJ2-3; 11 bases are a match to TRBD2. The germline CDR1 and CDR2 sequences are SGHVS and FNYEAQ. With 1 base clipped from V and 7 bases from J, the junction kept 7 bases outside the gene matches. The CDR3 runs to 16 residues.

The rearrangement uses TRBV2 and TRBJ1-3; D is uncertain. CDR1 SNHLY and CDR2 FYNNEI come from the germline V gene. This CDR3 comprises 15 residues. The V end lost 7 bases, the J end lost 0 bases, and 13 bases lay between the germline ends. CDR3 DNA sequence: TGTGCCAGCACTATTGGACGTTCCTCTGGAAACACCATATATTTT. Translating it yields CASTIGRSSGNTIYF.

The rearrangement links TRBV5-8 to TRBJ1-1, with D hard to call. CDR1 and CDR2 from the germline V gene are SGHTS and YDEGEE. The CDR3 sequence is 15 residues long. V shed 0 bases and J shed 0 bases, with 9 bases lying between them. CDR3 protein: CASSLDPRLNTEAFF. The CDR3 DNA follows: TGTGCCAGCAGCTTGGATCCGCGCTTGAACACTGAAGCTTTCTTT.

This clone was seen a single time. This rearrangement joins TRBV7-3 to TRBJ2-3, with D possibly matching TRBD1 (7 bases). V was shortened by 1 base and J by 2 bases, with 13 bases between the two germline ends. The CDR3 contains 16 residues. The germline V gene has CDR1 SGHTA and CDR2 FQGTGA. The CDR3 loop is CASSLIGGTDTDTQYF. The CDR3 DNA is TGTGCCAGCAGCTTAATCGGAGGGACAGACACAGATACGCAGTATTTT.

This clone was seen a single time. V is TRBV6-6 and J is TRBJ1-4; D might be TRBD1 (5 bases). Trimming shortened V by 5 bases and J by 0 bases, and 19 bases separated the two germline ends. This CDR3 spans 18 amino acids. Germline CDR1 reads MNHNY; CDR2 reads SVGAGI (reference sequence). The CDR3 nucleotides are TGTGCCAGCAGTCCTCGAGGGGCTCGGGAGACAACTAATGAAAAACTGTTTTTT. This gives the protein CASSPRGARETTNEKLFF.

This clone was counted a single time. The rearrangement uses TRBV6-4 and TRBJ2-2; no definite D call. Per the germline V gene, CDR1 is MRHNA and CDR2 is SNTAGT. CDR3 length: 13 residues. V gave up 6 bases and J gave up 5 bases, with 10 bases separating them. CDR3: CASSRMGTGELFF. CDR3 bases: TGTGCCAGCAGCCGGATGGGGACCGGGGAGCTGTTTTTT.

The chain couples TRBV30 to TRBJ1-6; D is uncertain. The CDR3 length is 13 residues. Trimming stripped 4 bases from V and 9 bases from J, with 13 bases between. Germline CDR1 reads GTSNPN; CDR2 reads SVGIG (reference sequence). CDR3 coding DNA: TGTGCCTGGAATGAGGATGAGGGTTCACCCCTCCACTTT. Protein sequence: CAWNEDEGSPLHF.

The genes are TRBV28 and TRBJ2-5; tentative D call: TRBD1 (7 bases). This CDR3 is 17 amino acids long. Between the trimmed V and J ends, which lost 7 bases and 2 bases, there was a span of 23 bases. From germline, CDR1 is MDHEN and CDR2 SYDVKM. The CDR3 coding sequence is TGTGCCAGCACCCCTGGGGGGACAGAGATCTCACAAGAGACCCAGTACTTC. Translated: CASTPGGTEISQETQYF.

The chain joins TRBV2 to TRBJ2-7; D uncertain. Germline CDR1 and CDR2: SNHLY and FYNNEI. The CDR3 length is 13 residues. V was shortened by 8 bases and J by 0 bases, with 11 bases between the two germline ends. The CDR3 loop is CASRGWVSYEQYF. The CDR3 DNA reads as TGTGCCAGCCGTGGATGGGTCTCCTACGAGCAGTACTTC.

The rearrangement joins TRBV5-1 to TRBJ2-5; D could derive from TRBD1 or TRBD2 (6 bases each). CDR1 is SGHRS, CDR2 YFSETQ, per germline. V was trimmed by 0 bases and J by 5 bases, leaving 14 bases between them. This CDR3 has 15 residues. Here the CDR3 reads CASSLGWGAGETQYF. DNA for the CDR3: TGCGCCAGCAGCTTGGGTTGGGGGGCTGGTGAGACCCAGTACTTC. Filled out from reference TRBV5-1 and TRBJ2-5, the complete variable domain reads KAGVTQTPRYLIKTRGQQVTLSCSPISGHRSVSWYQQTPGQGLQFLFEYFSETQRNKGNFPGRFSGRQFSNSRSEMNVSTLELGDSALYLCASSLGWGAGETQYFGPGTRLLVL.

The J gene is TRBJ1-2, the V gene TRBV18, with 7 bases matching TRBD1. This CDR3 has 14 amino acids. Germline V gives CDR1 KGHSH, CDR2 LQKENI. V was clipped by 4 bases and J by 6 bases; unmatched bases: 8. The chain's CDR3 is CASSLDRTPHGYTF. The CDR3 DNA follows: TGTGCCAGCTCACTGGACAGGACCCCCCATGGCTACACCTTC.

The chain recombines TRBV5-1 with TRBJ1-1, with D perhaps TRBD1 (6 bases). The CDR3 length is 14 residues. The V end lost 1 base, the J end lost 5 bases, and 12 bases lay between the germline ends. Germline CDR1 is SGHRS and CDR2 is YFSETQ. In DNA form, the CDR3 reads TGCGCCAGCAGCTTGACCGGGACAACAACTGAAGCTTTCTTT. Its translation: CASSLTGTTTEAFF.